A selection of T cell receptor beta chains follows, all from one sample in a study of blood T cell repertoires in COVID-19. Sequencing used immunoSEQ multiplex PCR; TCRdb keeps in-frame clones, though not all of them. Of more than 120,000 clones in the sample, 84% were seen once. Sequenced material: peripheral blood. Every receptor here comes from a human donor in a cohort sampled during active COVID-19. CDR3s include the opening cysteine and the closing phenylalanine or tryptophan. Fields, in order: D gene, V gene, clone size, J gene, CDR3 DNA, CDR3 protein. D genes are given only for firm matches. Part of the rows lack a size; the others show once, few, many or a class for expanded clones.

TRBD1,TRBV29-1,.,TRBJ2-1,TGCAGCGCCCCCCGACAGGGGTTGCGCAATGAGCAGTTCTTC,CSAPRQGLRNEQFF
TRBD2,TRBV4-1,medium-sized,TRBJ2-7,TGCGCCAGCAGCCAACCCGGAGGGACTAGCGGAAACAACGAGCAGTACTTC,CASSQPGGTSGNNEQYF
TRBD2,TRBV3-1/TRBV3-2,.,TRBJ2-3,TGTGCCAGCAGCCGTCTGGCGGGGGGGACGCAGTATTTT,CASSRLAGGTQYF
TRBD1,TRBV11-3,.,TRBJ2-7,TGTGCCAGCAGCTTAGACGGGACAGGGGGATACGAGCAGTACTTC,CASSLDGTGGYEQYF
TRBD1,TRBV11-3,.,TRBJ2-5,TGTGCCAGCAGCACAGGGACAGGGAGAGAGACCCAGTACTTC,CASSTGTGRETQYF
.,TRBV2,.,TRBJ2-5,TGTGCCAGCAGGGACACAGGGTTTCCAGAGACCCAGTACTTC,CASRDTGFPETQYF
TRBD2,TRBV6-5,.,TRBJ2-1,TGTGCCAGCAGTTACCGACTAGCGCAGAACAATGAGCAGTTCTTC,CASSYRLAQNNEQFF
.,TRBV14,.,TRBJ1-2,TGTGCCAGCAGCCCTAGGAACTATGGCTACACCTTC,CASSPRNYGYTF
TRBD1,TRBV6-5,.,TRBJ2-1,TGTGCCAGCAGGGGACAGGGTTCCTACAATGAGCAGTTCTTC,CASRGQGSYNEQFF
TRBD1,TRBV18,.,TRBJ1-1,TGTGCCAGCTCACCCCAGGGGACAGACACTGAAGCTTTCTTT,CASSPQGTDTEAFF
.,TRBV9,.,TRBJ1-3,TGTGCCAGCAGCGTAGAGCCGGGCTCTGGAAACACCATATATTTT,CASSVEPGSGNTIYF
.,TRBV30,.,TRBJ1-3,TGTGCCTGGAGTGTAGGAGTGAGCGGAAACACCATATATTTT,CAWSVGVSGNTIYF
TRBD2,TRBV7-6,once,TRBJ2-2,TGTGCCAGCAGCCGTCAGACCACCGGCGCGCGGGAGGAAACCGGGGAGCTGTTTTTT,CASSRQTTGAREETGELFF
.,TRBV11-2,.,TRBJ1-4,TGTGCCAGCAGTTTCTCGCCTGGGTCGGGTAATGAAAAACTGTTTTTT,CASSFSPGSGNEKLFF
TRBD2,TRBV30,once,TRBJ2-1,TGTGCCTGGAGTGTCAGCGGGAGGTCGTACAATGAGCAGTTCTTC,CAWSVSGRSYNEQFF
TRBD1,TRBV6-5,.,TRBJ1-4,TGTGCTAGTCCCCAGGGGGTTGCAACTAATGAAAAACTGTTTTTT,CASPQGVATNEKLFF
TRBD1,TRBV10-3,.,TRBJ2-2,TGTGCCATCAGTGAGTCGAAGACAGGGGTGTACACCGGGGAGCTGTTTTTT,CAISESKTGVYTGELFF
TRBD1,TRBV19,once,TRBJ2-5,TGTGCCAGTAGTCCGAGGGGACAGGGAGGGGAGACCCAGTACTTC,CASSPRGQGGETQYF
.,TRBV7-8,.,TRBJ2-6,TGTGCCAGCAGCTTCCGGGGAAGAGCTGGGGCCAACGTCCTGACTTTC,CASSFRGRAGANVLTF
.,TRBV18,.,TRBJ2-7,TGTGCCAGCTCAGCACCTATCATAGACGGAGACTACGAGCAGTACTTC,CASSAPIIDGDYEQYF
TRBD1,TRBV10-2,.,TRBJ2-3,TGCGCCAGCAGTCACCCGGGACAGGGAACAGATACGCAGTATTTT,CASSHPGQGTDTQYF
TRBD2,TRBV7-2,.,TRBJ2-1,TGTGCCAGCAGCTTTAGCGGGGCTAGCTCCTACAATGAGCAGTTCTTC,CASSFSGASSYNEQFF
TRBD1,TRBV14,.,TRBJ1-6,TGTGCCAGCAGCAGGACGTCGGGACAGCCTAATTCACCCCTCCACTTT,CASSRTSGQPNSPLHF
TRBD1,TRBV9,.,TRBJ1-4,TGTGCCAGCAGTCGGCGGGGACAGGGGGTGGAAAAACTGTTTTTT,CASSRRGQGVEKLFF
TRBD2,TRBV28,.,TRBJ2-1,TGTGCCAGCTTAGGAGCGGGAGGAAATGAGCAGTTCTTC,CASLGAGGNEQFF
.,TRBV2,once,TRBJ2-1,TGTGCCAGCATCGAGGGTTACAATGAGCAGTTCTTC,CASIEGYNEQFF
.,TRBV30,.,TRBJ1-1,TGTGCCTGGAGTGGCCCCTCCTCTGGGGCGGTCACTGAAGCTTTCTTT,CAWSGPSSGAVTEAFF
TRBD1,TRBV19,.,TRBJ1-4,TGTGCCAGTAGGATAACAGGGGTAGGGGAAAAACTGTTTTTT,CASRITGVGEKLFF
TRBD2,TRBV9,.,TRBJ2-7,TGTGCCAGCAGCGTAGAACAGTTTCCGGGACTAGCGGGGGAAGAGCAGTACTTC,CASSVEQFPGLAGEEQYF
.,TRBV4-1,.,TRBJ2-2,TGCGCCAGCAGCCAAGACAGGGATCTCGGGGAGCTGTTTTTT,CASSQDRDLGELFF
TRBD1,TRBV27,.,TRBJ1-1,TGTGCCAGCAGACCTACCGGGACAGGGGTGTTTGCGAACACTGAAGCTTTCTTT,CASRPTGTGVFANTEAFF
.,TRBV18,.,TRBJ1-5,TGTGCCAGCTCACCAGGGGAGGTCCAGCCCCAGCATTTT,CASSPGEVQPQHF
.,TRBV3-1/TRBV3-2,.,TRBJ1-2,TGTGCCAGCAGTCAGACAGGTAGTGCTTACACCTTC,CASSQTGSAYTF
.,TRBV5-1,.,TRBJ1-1,TGCGCCAGCACGCCCGCGGGGGCTGGGCAAGGTGAAGCTTTCTTT,CASTPAGAGQGEAFF
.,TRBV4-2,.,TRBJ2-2,TGTGCCAGCAGCCAAGATCCGGGGGAGCGTGCCGGGGAGCTGTTTTTT,CASSQDPGERAGELFF
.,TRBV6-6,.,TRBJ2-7,TGTGCCAGCAGTACCACAGTTACCTACGAGCAGTACTTC,CASSTTVTYEQYF
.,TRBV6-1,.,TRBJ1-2,TGTGCCAGCAGTGAAGTCGCGGGAGGGGCGGCCAACTATGGCTACACCTTC,CASSEVAGGAANYGYTF